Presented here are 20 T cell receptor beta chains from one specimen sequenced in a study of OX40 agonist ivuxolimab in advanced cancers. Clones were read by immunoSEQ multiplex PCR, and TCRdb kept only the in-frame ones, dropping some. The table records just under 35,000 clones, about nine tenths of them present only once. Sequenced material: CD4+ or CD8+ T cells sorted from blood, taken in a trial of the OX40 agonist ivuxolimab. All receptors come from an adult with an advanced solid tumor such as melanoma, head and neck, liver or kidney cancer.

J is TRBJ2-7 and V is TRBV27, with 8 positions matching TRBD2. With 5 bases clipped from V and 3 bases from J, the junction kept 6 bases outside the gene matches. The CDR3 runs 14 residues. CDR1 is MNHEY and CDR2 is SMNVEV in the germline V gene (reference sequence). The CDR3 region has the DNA TGTGCCAGCAGTCCGTCGGGAGGGGGCTACGAGCAGTACTTC. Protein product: CASSPSGGGYEQYF.

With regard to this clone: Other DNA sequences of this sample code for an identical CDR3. The CDR3 DNA sequence: TGTGCCAGTAGTATAGTACTAGCGGGGGACAATGAGCAGTTCTTC. Its translation is CASSIVLAGDNEQFF. This sequence joins TRBV19 and TRBJ2-1; 11 positions agree with TRBD2. Germline loops: CDR1 LNHDA, CDR2 SQIVND (reference sequence). J lost 5 bases, V lost 1 base, and 1 base had no gene match. The CDR3 covers 15 residues.

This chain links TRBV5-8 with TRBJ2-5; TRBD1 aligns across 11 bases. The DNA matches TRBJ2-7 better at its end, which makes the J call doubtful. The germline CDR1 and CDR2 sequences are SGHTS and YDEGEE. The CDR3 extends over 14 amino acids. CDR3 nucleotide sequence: TGTGCCAGCAGCCCGGGACAGGGGGCCTACGAGCAGTACTTC. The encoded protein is CASSPGQGAYEQYF.

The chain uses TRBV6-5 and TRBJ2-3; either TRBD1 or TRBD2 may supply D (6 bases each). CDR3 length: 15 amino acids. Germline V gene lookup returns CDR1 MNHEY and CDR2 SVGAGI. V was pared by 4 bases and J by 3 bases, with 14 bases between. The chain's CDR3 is CASSFTRGATDTQYF. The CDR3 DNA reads TGTGCCAGCAGTTTTACAAGGGGGGCAACAGATACGCAGTATTTT.

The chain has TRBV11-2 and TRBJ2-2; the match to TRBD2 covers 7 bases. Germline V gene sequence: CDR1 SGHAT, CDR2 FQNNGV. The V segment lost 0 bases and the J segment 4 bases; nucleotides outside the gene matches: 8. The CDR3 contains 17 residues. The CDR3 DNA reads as TGTGCCAGCAGCTTAGATAGGTGGCTAGCGGCCACCGGGGAGCTGTTTTTT. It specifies CASSLDRWLAATGELFF.

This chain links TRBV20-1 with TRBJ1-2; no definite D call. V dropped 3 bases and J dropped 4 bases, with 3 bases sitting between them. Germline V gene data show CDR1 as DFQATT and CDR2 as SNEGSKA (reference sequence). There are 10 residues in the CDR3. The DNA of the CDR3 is TGCAGTGCTAGTAGCTATGGCTACACCTTC. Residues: CSASSYGYTF.

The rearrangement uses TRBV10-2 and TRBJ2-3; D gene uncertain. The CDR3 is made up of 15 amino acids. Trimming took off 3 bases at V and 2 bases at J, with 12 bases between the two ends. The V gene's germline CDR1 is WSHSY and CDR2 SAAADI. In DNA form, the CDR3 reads TGCGCCAGCAGTGAAAGTGGCGTACACACAGATACGCAGTATTTT. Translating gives CASSESGVHTDTQYF.

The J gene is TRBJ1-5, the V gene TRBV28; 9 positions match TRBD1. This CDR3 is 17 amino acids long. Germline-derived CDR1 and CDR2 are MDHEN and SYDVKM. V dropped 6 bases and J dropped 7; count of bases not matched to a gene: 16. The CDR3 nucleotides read TGTGCCAGCAGGCTCGGGACAGGGACATCACTTGCCCAGCCCCAGCATTTT. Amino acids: CASRLGTGTSLAQPQHF.

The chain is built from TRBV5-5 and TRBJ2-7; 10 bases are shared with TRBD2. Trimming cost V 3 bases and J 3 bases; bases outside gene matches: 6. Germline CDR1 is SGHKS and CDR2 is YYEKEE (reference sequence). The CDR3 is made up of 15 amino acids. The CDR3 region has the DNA TGTGCCAGCAGCTGGGAGGAGCGGGAGGGCTACGAGCAGTACTTC. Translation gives CASSWEEREGYEQYF.

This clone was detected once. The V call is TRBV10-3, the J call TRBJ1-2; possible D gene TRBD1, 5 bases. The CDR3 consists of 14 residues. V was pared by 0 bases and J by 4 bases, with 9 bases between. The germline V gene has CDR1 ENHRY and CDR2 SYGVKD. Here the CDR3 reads CAISESGTAYGYTF. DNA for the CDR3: TGTGCCATCAGTGAGTCCGGGACGGCCTATGGCTACACCTTC.

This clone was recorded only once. The DNA for the CDR3 is TGCGCCAGCAGCCACCCGACTAGTTGGGACACCGGGGAGCTGTTTTTT. Translating it yields CASSHPTSWDTGELFF. This chain uses TRBV4-3 with TRBJ2-2; the D gene is possibly TRBD2 (6 bases). CDR1 and CDR2 from the germline V gene are LGHNA and YSLEER. CDR3 length: 16 residues. V was shortened by 3 bases and J by 3 bases, with 14 bases between the two germline ends.

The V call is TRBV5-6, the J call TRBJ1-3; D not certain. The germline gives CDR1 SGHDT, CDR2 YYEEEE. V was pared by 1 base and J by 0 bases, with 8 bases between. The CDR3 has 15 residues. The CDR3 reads CASSLSLYSGNTIYF. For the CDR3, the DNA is TGTGCCAGCAGCTTGTCTCTTTACTCTGGAAACACCATATATTTT.

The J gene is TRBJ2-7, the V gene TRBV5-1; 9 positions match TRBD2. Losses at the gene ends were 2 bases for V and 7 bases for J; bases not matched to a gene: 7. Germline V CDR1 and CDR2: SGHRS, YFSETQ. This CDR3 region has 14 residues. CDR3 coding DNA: TGCGCCAGCAGCTTAGCGGGAGGCACTCTTGAGCAGTACTTC. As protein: CASSLAGGTLEQYF.

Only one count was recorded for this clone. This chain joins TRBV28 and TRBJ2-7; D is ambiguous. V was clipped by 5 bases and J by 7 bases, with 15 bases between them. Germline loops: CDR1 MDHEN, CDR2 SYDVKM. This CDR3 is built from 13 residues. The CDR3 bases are TGTGCCAGCAGTCCCCTAGTGTCAAAGGAGCAGTACTTC. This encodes CASSPLVSKEQYF.

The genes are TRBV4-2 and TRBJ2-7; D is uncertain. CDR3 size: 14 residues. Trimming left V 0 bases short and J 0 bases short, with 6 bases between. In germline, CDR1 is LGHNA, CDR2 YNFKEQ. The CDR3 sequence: CASSQDRSSYEQYF. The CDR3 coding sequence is TGTGCCAGCAGCCAAGATAGGAGCTCCTACGAGCAGTACTTC.

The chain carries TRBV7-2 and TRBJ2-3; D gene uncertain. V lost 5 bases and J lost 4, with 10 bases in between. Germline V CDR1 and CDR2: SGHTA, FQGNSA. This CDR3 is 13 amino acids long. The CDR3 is CASSLFPADTQYF. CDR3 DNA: TGTGCCAGCAGCCTCTTTCCCGCAGATACGCAGTATTTT.

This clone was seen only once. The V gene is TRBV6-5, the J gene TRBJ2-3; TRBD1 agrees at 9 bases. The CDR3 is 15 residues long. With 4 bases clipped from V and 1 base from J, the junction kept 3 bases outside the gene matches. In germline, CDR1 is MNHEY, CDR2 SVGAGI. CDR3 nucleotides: TGTGCCAGCAGTTCACAGGGGGCCGGCACAGATACGCAGTATTTT. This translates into CASSSQGAGTDTQYF.

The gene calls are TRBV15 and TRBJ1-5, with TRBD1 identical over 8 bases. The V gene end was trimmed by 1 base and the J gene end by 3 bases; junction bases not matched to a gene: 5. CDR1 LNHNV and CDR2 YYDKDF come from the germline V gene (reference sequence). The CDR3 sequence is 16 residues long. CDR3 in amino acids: CATSRGRQGHNQPQHF. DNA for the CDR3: TGTGCCACCAGCAGAGGGAGACAGGGGCACAATCAGCCCCAGCATTTT.

The CDR3: CASSYGGPYEQYF. The DNA for the CDR3 is TGTGCCAGCAGTTACGGCGGACCCTACGAGCAGTACTTC. V gene TRBV6-5 combines with J gene TRBJ2-7; no firm D call. V lost 2 bases and J lost 2, with 7 bases in between. Germline V gene data show CDR1 as MNHEY and CDR2 as SVGAGI. The CDR3 runs to 13 residues.

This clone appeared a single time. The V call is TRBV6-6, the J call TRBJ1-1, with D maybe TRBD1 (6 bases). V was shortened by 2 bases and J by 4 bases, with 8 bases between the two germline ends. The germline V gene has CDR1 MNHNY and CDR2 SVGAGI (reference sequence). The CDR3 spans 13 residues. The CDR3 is CASSYGGGTEAFF. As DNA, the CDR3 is TGTGCCAGCAGTTACGGGGGCGGCACTGAAGCTTTCTTT.